The source of this T cell receptor beta chain is a study of OX40 agonist ivuxolimab in advanced cancers. For the study at large: Partial responses, seen in three patients, involved one hepatocellular carcinoma and two cutaneous melanomas. Whole-study results and caveats: Researchers did not establish what antigens the expanded peripheral T cells target.

Repertoires were generated with immunoSEQ multiplex PCR, while TCRdb's copy carries only in-frame clones and drops some. The repertoire holds 55,000 to 60,000 clones, with 80% to 90% as singletons. Note on this clone: Its specificity is unknown.

The CDR3 loop spans 17 amino acids. Germline values: CDR1 WNHNN, CDR2 SYGVQD (reference sequence). Trimming cost V 5 bases and J 6 bases; bases outside gene matches: 11. This clonotype was sampled from an adult with an advanced solid tumor such as melanoma, head and neck, liver or kidney cancer. The sample here was CD4+ or CD8+ T cells sorted from blood, taken in a trial of the OX40 agonist ivuxolimab. The genes are TRBV10-1 and TRBJ2-1; 12 bases match TRBD1. Written as DNA, the CDR3 is TGCGCCAGCAGTCCTTGGGGGACAGGGGGCCTCGTCAATGAGCAGTTCTTC. It codes for CASSPWGTGGLVNEQFF.